This T cell receptor (beta chain) was obtained from a study of T cell responses to AZD1222 COVID-19 vaccine. Germline values: CDR1 DFQATT, CDR2 SNEGSKA (reference sequence). The CDR3 runs to 13 residues. A note on this clone: What it binds is unknown. The junction departs from the called germline gene at one end, perhaps through a read error.

General observations from the study: The sample set comprised mostly white British donors with more females, and clonal diversity was possibly underestimated. All repertoire sampling was performed exclusively after the peak T cell response.

This table comes from immunoSEQ multiplex PCR, and its TCRdb copy is limited to in-frame clones, with some not included. Among 90,000 to 110,000 clones listed, roughly 87% were seen once. The sequences come from peripheral blood, collected 28 days after the second AZD1222 dose. The receptor was isolated from an adult who received the AZD1222 COVID-19 vaccine. This rearrangement joins TRBV20-1 to TRBJ2-7; D remains ambiguous. CDR3 residues: CSASSVGPSPPSF. The CDR3 DNA follows: TGCAGTGCTAGTTCTGTCGGACCTTCACCCCCGTCCTTC.